One sample yielded the 3 T cell receptor beta chains listed below, sequenced in a study of cytomegalovirus exposure and HLA in healthy donors. The PCR employed 60 Vbeta primers together with 13 Jbeta primers. Sequenced by immunoSEQ multiplex PCR; TCRdb stores in-frame clones only, minus some. In the table there are about 160,000 clones, approximately 82% of which are singletons. Material for sequencing was PBMCs. The receptors were sampled from a man aged 50 to 60 in good health and CMV-seropositive.

This chain connects TRBV6-1 to TRBJ2-1; 8 nucleotides align to TRBD2. This CDR3 is 15 amino acids long. CDR1 MNHNS and CDR2 SASEGT come from the germline V gene. J gave up 3 bases and V 2 bases, and 3 bases lay outside the gene matches. The CDR3 DNA reads TGTGCCAGCAGTGAAAGAGCGGGGGTCTACAATGAGCAGTTCTTC. Protein product: CASSERAGVYNEQFF.

The V and J genes are TRBV14 and TRBJ2-3; 7 bases line up with TRBD1. The germline V gene encodes CDR1 SGHDN and CDR2 FVKESK. The CDR3 runs to 15 residues. With 4 bases clipped from V and 2 bases from J, the junction kept 6 bases outside the gene matches. In DNA form, the CDR3 reads TGTGCCAGCAGCCGCCGGGACAGATTCACAGATACGCAGTATTTT. It codes for CASSRRDRFTDTQYF.

The V gene is TRBV20-1, the J gene TRBJ1-2; tentative D call: TRBD1 (6 bases). The CDR3 has 11 residues. Looked up from germline, CDR1 is DFQATT and CDR2 is SNEGSKA (reference sequence). Trimming left V 3 bases short and J 6 bases short, with 8 bases between. The CDR3 DNA reads TGCAGTGCTAGGTCAGGGGATGGCTACACCTTC. Its translation: CSARSGDGYTF.